The 19 T cell receptor beta chains presented below share a single source sample, sequenced in a study of shared clonotypes between healthy human individuals. Assay: immunoSEQ multiplex PCR; the TCRdb copy retains only in-frame clones and omits some. The sample carries 1.5 million to 1.9 million clones, 95% to 99% recorded once. Sequences were obtained from naive CD4+ T cells sorted from blood. Subset denoted: CD45RA+ positively selected. These receptor sequences come from a man aged 25 to 40 in good health.

This clone was observed once. The chain uses TRBV14 and TRBJ2-5, with 10 bases identical to TRBD1. Per germline, CDR1 SGHDN and CDR2 FVKESK. The CDR3 covers 16 residues. V shed 5 bases, J shed 4 bases, and the junction held 10 bases outside the gene matches. The CDR3 spells CASSIRTGGFGETQYF. DNA for the CDR3: TGTGCCAGCAGCATTAGGACAGGGGGGTTCGGAGAGACCCAGTACTTC.

The chain combines TRBV19 with TRBJ2-7; TRBD1 might be the D (5 bases). The V gene lost 5 bases and the J gene lost 2 bases, with 10 bases spanning the gap. The CDR3 is made up of 13 amino acids. Germline CDR1 LNHDA, CDR2 SQIVND (reference sequence). The CDR3 nucleotides read TGTGCCAGTAGTGACCAGGGCGCCTACGAGCAGTACTTC. The encoded protein is CASSDQGAYEQYF.

The V call is TRBV19, the J call TRBJ2-1, with 13 bases identical to TRBD2. Germline V gene sequence: CDR1 LNHDA, CDR2 SQIVND (reference sequence). This CDR3 contains 13 residues. With V trimmed by 11 bases and J by 6 bases, 4 bases remained unmatched. In DNA form, the CDR3 reads TGTGCCGCCCGACTAGCGGGAGGCAATGAGCAGTTCTTC. Amino acid sequence: CAARLAGGNEQFF.

The chain employs TRBV5-1 and TRBJ2-2; the match to TRBD1 covers 7 bases. V shed 7 bases, J shed 7 bases, and the junction held 13 bases outside the gene matches. Germline V gene lookup returns CDR1 SGHRS and CDR2 YFSETQ. The CDR3 is made up of 15 amino acids. The CDR3: CASQRQGRGGGELFF. As DNA, the CDR3 is TGCGCCAGCCAACGACAGGGCCGGGGTGGCGGGGAGCTGTTTTTT.

The chain combines TRBV27 with TRBJ2-1, with 9 bases fitting TRBD2. The germline gives CDR1 MNHEY, CDR2 SMNVEV (reference sequence). J gave up 5 bases and V 3 bases, and 11 bases lay outside the gene matches. This CDR3 spans 17 amino acids. Here the CDR3 DNA reads TGTGCCAGCAGTTTGATCCTTCCTAGCGGGGCCGACAATGAGCAGTTCTTC. Its protein product is CASSLILPSGADNEQFF.

The chain uses TRBV29-1 and TRBJ2-3, with unresolved D. Germline V gene lookup returns CDR1 SQVTM and CDR2 ANQGSEA. The CDR3 runs 12 residues. V was cut by 4 bases and J by 2 bases, with 7 bases left in between. The CDR3 spells CSVVTNTDTQYF. CDR3 coding DNA: TGCAGCGTTGTGACCAACACAGATACGCAGTATTTT.

This sequence joins TRBV15 and TRBJ1-4; D is possibly TRBD1 (5 bases). V was shortened by 0 bases and J by 6 bases, with 11 bases between the two germline ends. CDR1 is LNHNV, CDR2 YYDKDF, per germline (reference sequence). The CDR3 is 15 residues long. The CDR3 here is CATSRDGTSDEKLFF. The DNA for the CDR3 is TGTGCCACCAGCAGAGACGGGACTAGTGATGAAAAACTGTTTTTT.

V usage is TRBV11-2 and J usage is TRBJ1-4; TRBD1 is a possible D gene (5 bases). Germline CDR1 reads SGHAT; CDR2 reads FQNNGV. V lost 4 bases, J lost 1 base, and 13 bases lay in between. The CDR3 has 16 amino acids. The CDR3 DNA sequence: TGTGCCAGCAGCTCCCGCCCGACAGAAACTAATGAAAAACTGTTTTTT. Residues: CASSSRPTETNEKLFF.

The V and J genes are TRBV28 and TRBJ2-7; 7 nucleotides match TRBD2. V lost 0 bases to trimming and J lost 4 bases; unmatched junction nucleotides: 9. The CDR3 extends over 16 amino acids. Germline V lookup: CDR1 MDHEN, CDR2 SYDVKM. CDR3 loop: CASSLWGGTFGYEQYF. Here the CDR3 DNA reads TGTGCCAGCAGTTTATGGGGGGGGACGTTTGGGTACGAGCAGTACTTC.

The chain carries TRBV30 and TRBJ2-7; 7 positions agree with TRBD1. Germline values: CDR1 GTSNPN, CDR2 SVGIG (reference sequence). V lost 0 bases, J lost 2 bases, and 4 bases stayed unmatched. The length of the CDR3 is 14 residues. This chain's CDR3 is CAWSVPGGTYEQYF. The CDR3 region has the DNA TGTGCCTGGAGTGTACCAGGGGGTACCTACGAGCAGTACTTC.

The genes are TRBV18 and TRBJ2-7; weak D call: TRBD2 (6 bases). Trimming pared 1 base from V and 5 bases from J, leaving 15 bases between. From germline, CDR1 is KGHSH and CDR2 LQKENI. The CDR3 runs to 15 residues. The CDR3 spells CASSPLGTRGDEQYF. The CDR3 DNA is TGTGCCAGCTCACCACTCGGAACGCGGGGCGACGAGCAGTACTTC.

This chain uses TRBV6-5 with TRBJ2-5; D is unresolved. CDR1 MNHEY and CDR2 SVGAGI come from the germline V gene. The CDR3 runs to 15 residues. V lost 0 bases, J lost 8 bases, and 16 bases lay in between. CDR3 protein: CASSYSLGLTPTQYF. The CDR3 DNA reads as TGTGCCAGCAGTTACTCTCTAGGTCTTACGCCTACCCAGTACTTC.

V usage is TRBV29-1 and J usage is TRBJ2-1; D remains ambiguous. Trimming cost V 7 bases and J 5 bases, with 18 bases left between them. Germline V gene data show CDR1 as SQVTM and CDR2 as ANQGSEA. CDR3 length: 14 residues. CDR3 DNA sequence: TGCAGCGGGATGACGGGCAGAGACCACAATGAGCAGTTCTTC. Its translation is CSGMTGRDHNEQFF.

The J gene is TRBJ2-7, the V gene TRBV6-5; D perhaps matches TRBD2 (6 bases). CDR1 is MNHEY and CDR2 is SVGAGI in the germline V gene. The CDR3 loop spans 13 amino acids. The V gene lost 9 bases and the J gene lost 6 bases, with 18 bases spanning the gap. CDR3: CASGMGLGSEQYF. The CDR3 DNA is TGTGCCAGTGGGATGGGGCTCGGGAGCGAGCAGTACTTC.

This chain uses TRBV2 with TRBJ1-2, with D maybe TRBD1 (5 bases). CDR3 length equals 16 residues. Germline assignment: CDR1 SNHLY and CDR2 FYNNEI. The ends were cut back, 2 bases at V and 4 bases at J, with 17 bases in the middle. CDR3 region: CASSEMIGGRGYGYTF. The CDR3 bases are TGTGCCAGCAGTGAAATGATCGGGGGACGGGGCTATGGCTACACCTTC.

The chain has TRBV5-1 and TRBJ2-7; TRBD1 aligns across 9 bases. V dropped 5 bases and J dropped 6; count of bases not matched to a gene: 9. The CDR3 sequence is 14 residues long. Per germline, CDR1 SGHRS and CDR2 YFSETQ. The CDR3 bases are TGCGCCAGCAGGGTACAGGGGGCGGCCACCGAGCAGTACTTC. This encodes CASRVQGAATEQYF.

The V gene is TRBV10-3, the J gene TRBJ2-7; 8 bases fit TRBD1. This CDR3 is built from 13 residues. CDR1 ENHRY and CDR2 SYGVKD come from the germline V gene. V was clipped by 11 bases and J by 0 bases; unmatched bases: 6. In DNA, the CDR3 is TGTGCCGTTACAGGGGGTGACTCCTACGAGCAGTACTTC. This gives the protein CAVTGGDSYEQYF.

Turning to this clone: Different DNA sequences within this sample yield the same CDR3. The gene calls are TRBV5-4 and TRBJ2-2, with 10 bases aligning to TRBD2. The V gene's germline CDR1 is SGHNT and CDR2 YYREEE (reference sequence). Unmatched junction bases numbered 4, after V lost 0 bases and J lost 5 bases. CDR3 length: 16 amino acids. The CDR3 DNA sequence: TGTGCCAGCAGCTTGGGACTAGCGGGTGAAACCGGGGAGCTGTTTTTT. Translated, it gives CASSLGLAGETGELFF.

The chain combines TRBV28 with TRBJ2-5; 9 nucleotides align to TRBD1. The junction had 2 bases not matched to a gene; V was cut back by 4 bases and J by 2 bases. The V gene's germline CDR1 is MDHEN and CDR2 SYDVKM. This CDR3 contains 14 residues. DNA for the CDR3: TGTGCCAGCAGTTGGGACAGGGTGCAAGAGACCCAGTACTTC. Residues: CASSWDRVQETQYF.